The rows below give T cell receptor beta chains drawn from one sample of a study of PD-1 blockade in classical Hodgkin lymphoma. Profiling relied on immunoSEQ multiplex PCR, and the TCRdb table lists in-frame clones only, not all of them. Among fewer than 35,000 clones, about 90% were seen once, and the ten largest hold roughly 0.3%. The sample here was CD4+ T cells from blood, taken before the fourth cycle of nivolumab. Receptor source: a human donor with classical Hodgkin lymphoma. CDR3s include the opening cysteine and the closing phenylalanine or tryptophan. Fields, in order: V gene, J gene, clone size, D gene, CDR3 DNA, CDR3 protein. The D gene is left open where the match is weak. A row's size may be missing; if present it is once, few, many or a size class.

v_call: TRBV7-9; j_call: TRBJ2-5; clone_size: NA; d_call: TRBD2; cdr3_nt: TGTGCCAGCAGCTTAGGTGGGCTAGCGGGACGCGAAAGTCGGGAGACCCAGTACTTC; cdr3_aa: CASSLGGLAGRESRETQYF
v_call: TRBV18; j_call: TRBJ2-3; clone_size: NA; d_call: NA; cdr3_nt: TGTGCCAGCTCACCAGGTTCAGATACGCAGTATTTT; cdr3_aa: CASSPGSDTQYF
v_call: TRBV6-5; j_call: TRBJ1-5; clone_size: NA; d_call: TRBD1; cdr3_nt: TGTGCCAGCAGTCGGGGACAGCGGCCTAATCAGCCCCAGCATTTT; cdr3_aa: CASSRGQRPNQPQHF
v_call: TRBV6-1; j_call: TRBJ1-4; clone_size: NA; d_call: TRBD1; cdr3_nt: TGTGCCAGCAGGACAGGGGTGAAGGGTGAAAAACTGTTTTTT; cdr3_aa: CASRTGVKGEKLFF
v_call: TRBV10-3; j_call: TRBJ2-5; clone_size: NA; d_call: NA; cdr3_nt: TGTGCCATCAGTGAGACGAGGACAGATCAAGAGACCCAGTACTTC; cdr3_aa: CAISETRTDQETQYF
v_call: TRBV4-1; j_call: TRBJ2-5; clone_size: once; d_call: NA; cdr3_nt: TGCGCCAGCAGCCTCCGGACTGCCGCGCAGGAGACCCAGTACTTC; cdr3_aa: CASSLRTAAQETQYF
v_call: TRBV11-3; j_call: TRBJ2-1; clone_size: NA; d_call: NA; cdr3_nt: TGTGCCAGCAGCTTAGATCTCGGGACGACAGAAAGGAATGAGCAGTTCTTC; cdr3_aa: CASSLDLGTTERNEQFF
v_call: TRBV5-1; j_call: TRBJ2-5; clone_size: once; d_call: TRBD1; cdr3_nt: TGCGCCAGCAGCTCGGGACAGATACAAGAGACCCAGTACTTC; cdr3_aa: CASSSGQIQETQYF
v_call: TRBV27; j_call: TRBJ1-1; clone_size: NA; d_call: NA; cdr3_nt: TGTGCCAGCAGTTTCCGAGGTAATACTGAAGCTTTCTTT; cdr3_aa: CASSFRGNTEAFF
v_call: TRBV30; j_call: TRBJ2-2; clone_size: NA; d_call: TRBD1; cdr3_nt: TGTGCCTGGAATCGACAGGGGGGAAACACCGGGGAGCTGTTTTTT; cdr3_aa: CAWNRQGGNTGELFF
v_call: TRBV5-1; j_call: TRBJ1-1; clone_size: once; d_call: NA; cdr3_nt: TGCGCCAGCAGCTTGGTGGGCCCCGGCACTGAAGCTTTCTTT; cdr3_aa: CASSLVGPGTEAFF
v_call: TRBV6-4; j_call: TRBJ1-1; clone_size: NA; d_call: NA; cdr3_nt: TGTGCCAGCAGTGAGCGCGGGACATCCCACACTGAAGCTTTCTTT; cdr3_aa: CASSERGTSHTEAFF
v_call: TRBV2; j_call: TRBJ2-7; clone_size: NA; d_call: TRBD1; cdr3_nt: TGTGCCAGCGCCTACGGGACAGGGTACGAGCAGTACTTC; cdr3_aa: CASAYGTGYEQYF
v_call: TRBV29-1; j_call: TRBJ2-2; clone_size: once; d_call: NA; cdr3_nt: TGCAGCGTTGGGACAACCACCGGGGAGCTGTTTTTT; cdr3_aa: CSVGTTTGELFF
v_call: TRBV7-2; j_call: TRBJ2-4; clone_size: NA; d_call: NA; cdr3_nt: TGTGCCAGCAGCTTATCCTTGCAGGGGTTATACATTCAGTACTTC; cdr3_aa: CASSLSLQGLYIQYF
v_call: TRBV19; j_call: TRBJ2-7; clone_size: NA; d_call: NA; cdr3_nt: TGTGCCAGTAGTATCGATATTATGGGTGGGTCCTACGAGCAGTACTTC; cdr3_aa: CASSIDIMGGSYEQYF
v_call: TRBV2; j_call: TRBJ1-2; clone_size: NA; d_call: TRBD1; cdr3_nt: TGTGCCAGCATAAGGGGCCCACCGCGGACAGGATATACCTATGGCTACACCTTC; cdr3_aa: CASIRGPPRTGYTYGYTF
v_call: TRBV5-1; j_call: TRBJ2-5; clone_size: once; d_call: NA; cdr3_nt: TGCGCCAGCAGCCGGGACACAGGGACCCAGTACTTC; cdr3_aa: CASSRDTGTQYF
v_call: TRBV6-1; j_call: TRBJ1-3; clone_size: NA; d_call: NA; cdr3_nt: TGTGCCAGCAGTTTGGGACATTACTCTGGAAACACCATATATTTT; cdr3_aa: CASSLGHYSGNTIYF
v_call: TRBV10-3; j_call: TRBJ1-1; clone_size: NA; d_call: NA; cdr3_nt: TGTGCCATCAGTGTAACCGTTCGCGGTGACACTGAAGCTTTCTTT; cdr3_aa: CAISVTVRGDTEAFF
v_call: TRBV4-1; j_call: TRBJ1-3; clone_size: NA; d_call: TRBD1; cdr3_nt: TGCGCCAGCAGCCAGCCGGGACAGCTTATTGGAAACACCATATATTTT; cdr3_aa: CASSQPGQLIGNTIYF
v_call: TRBV28; j_call: TRBJ1-4; clone_size: NA; d_call: NA; cdr3_nt: TGTGCCAGCAGTTCCCTAGGTGGAAAACTGTTTTTT; cdr3_aa: CASSSLGGKLFF
v_call: TRBV10-3; j_call: TRBJ2-1; clone_size: NA; d_call: TRBD2; cdr3_nt: TGTGCCATTGGGACAGCTAGCGGGAGAACATACAATGAGCAGTTCTTC; cdr3_aa: CAIGTASGRTYNEQFF
v_call: TRBV5-1; j_call: TRBJ1-2; clone_size: NA; d_call: NA; cdr3_nt: TGCGCCAGCAGCTTGGACGGGCGGAACTATGGCTACACCTTC; cdr3_aa: CASSLDGRNYGYTF
v_call: TRBV25-1; j_call: TRBJ2-3; clone_size: NA; d_call: TRBD2; cdr3_nt: TGTGCCAGCAGCTCTGCGCGGGGGGCGGGAGATACGCAGTATTTT; cdr3_aa: CASSSARGAGDTQYF
v_call: TRBV7-2; j_call: TRBJ2-7; clone_size: NA; d_call: TRBD2; cdr3_nt: TGTGCCAGCAGCTACGCCCATAGCGGGGGGGCCTACGAGCAGTACTTC; cdr3_aa: CASSYAHSGGAYEQYF
v_call: TRBV11-2; j_call: TRBJ2-1; clone_size: NA; d_call: NA; cdr3_nt: TGTGCCAGCAGCCCATCCGGGGCCTACTACAATGAGCAGTTCTTC; cdr3_aa: CASSPSGAYYNEQFF
v_call: TRBV9; j_call: TRBJ2-7; clone_size: NA; d_call: NA; cdr3_nt: TGTGCCAGCAGCGCGGATCCGAGCTCCTACGAGCAGTACTTC; cdr3_aa: CASSADPSSYEQYF
v_call: TRBV19; j_call: TRBJ1-2; clone_size: once; d_call: NA; cdr3_nt: TGTGCCAGTAGTATAGTAGGGCTTCGTGGCTACACCTTC; cdr3_aa: CASSIVGLRGYTF
v_call: TRBV2; j_call: TRBJ2-7; clone_size: NA; d_call: TRBD1; cdr3_nt: TGTGCCAGCAGTGAAGGACAGGGGATCATCTACGAGCAGTACTTC; cdr3_aa: CASSEGQGIIYEQYF
v_call: TRBV10-3; j_call: TRBJ1-1; clone_size: once; d_call: TRBD1; cdr3_nt: TGTGCCATCAGGGGGACAGGGGAAGCTTTCTTT; cdr3_aa: CAIRGTGEAFF
v_call: TRBV19; j_call: TRBJ2-2; clone_size: NA; d_call: TRBD2; cdr3_nt: TGTGCCAGTAGTATAGAAGAGACTAGCGAATCCGGGGAGCTGTTTTTT; cdr3_aa: CASSIEETSESGELFF
v_call: TRBV7-3; j_call: TRBJ1-2; clone_size: NA; d_call: TRBD1; cdr3_nt: TGTGCCAGCAGCTCAAGGACAGGGCGGAATGGCTACACCTTC; cdr3_aa: CASSSRTGRNGYTF
v_call: TRBV21-1; j_call: TRBJ2-7; clone_size: few; d_call: NA; cdr3_nt: TGTGCCAGCAGCATCGAAGGGTTCCGCCTAGCGGGAGTCCTCGGAACCCCCCTCTCCTACGAGCAGTACTTC; cdr3_aa: CASSIEGFRLAGVLGTPLSYEQYF
v_call: TRBV5-1; j_call: TRBJ1-1; clone_size: NA; d_call: NA; cdr3_nt: TGCGCCAGCAGCTTGGACAGTAAGAACACTGAAGCTTTCTTT; cdr3_aa: CASSLDSKNTEAFF
v_call: TRBV2; j_call: TRBJ1-1; clone_size: NA; d_call: NA; cdr3_nt: TGTGCCAGCAGTGGTGGCACCTCGAACACTGAAGCTTTCTTT; cdr3_aa: CASSGGTSNTEAFF
v_call: TRBV29-1; j_call: TRBJ2-3; clone_size: NA; d_call: NA; cdr3_nt: TGCAGCGTTGAAGAAGGGAATACGCAGTATTTT; cdr3_aa: CSVEEGNTQYF
v_call: TRBV29-1; j_call: TRBJ1-1; clone_size: NA; d_call: NA; cdr3_nt: TGCAGCGTTGGATCCCAACATAGGAACACTGAAGCTTTCTTT; cdr3_aa: CSVGSQHRNTEAFF
v_call: TRBV18; j_call: TRBJ1-1; clone_size: NA; d_call: NA; cdr3_nt: TGTGCCAGCTCACCAAGGACGGGGAACACTGAAGCTTTCTTT; cdr3_aa: CASSPRTGNTEAFF
v_call: TRBV21-1; j_call: TRBJ2-3; clone_size: NA; d_call: NA; cdr3_nt: TGTGCCAGCACCCCGGCAGGGGGTTCAGGCACAGATACGCAGTATTTT; cdr3_aa: CASTPAGGSGTDTQYF
v_call: TRBV7-3; j_call: TRBJ2-2; clone_size: NA; d_call: NA; cdr3_nt: TGTGCCAGCAGCTTAACCGGGCAGACTTCCACCGGGGAGCTGTTTTTT; cdr3_aa: CASSLTGQTSTGELFF
v_call: TRBV27; j_call: TRBJ1-3; clone_size: NA; d_call: NA; cdr3_nt: TGTGCCAGCAGCGAGGGTTACTCTGGAAACACCATATATTTT; cdr3_aa: CASSEGYSGNTIYF